Below, 30 T cell receptor beta chains from the same sample are listed, as sequenced in a study of blood T cell repertoires in COVID-19. The method was immunoSEQ multiplex PCR; TCRdb's version includes in-frame clones alone and lacks a portion of them. The sample holds 150,000 to 200,000 clones, about four fifths seen once. Sequenced sample: peripheral blood. These receptors came from a man aged 65 to 85 who had recovered from COVID-19.

This clone was picked up a small number of times. The J gene is TRBJ2-2, the V gene TRBV6-5; D unclear. Trimming pared 6 bases from V and 1 base from J, leaving 6 bases between. Germline assignment: CDR1 MNHEY and CDR2 SVGAGI. The CDR3 runs to 13 residues. The CDR3 sequence: CASRERNTGELFF. The CDR3 DNA reads as TGTGCCAGCAGGGAGCGGAACACCGGGGAGCTGTTTTTT.

Regarding this clone: A far larger clone is one nucleotide away, so this likely arose from a read error. The chain recombines TRBV3-1 (or the pseudogene TRBV3-2) with TRBJ2-2; no clear D gene. The CDR3 is 13 residues long. V was pared by 6 bases and J by 1 base, with 6 bases between. Looked up from germline, CDR1 is LGHDT and CDR2 is YNNKEL (reference sequence). The chain's CDR3 is CASSPGNTGELFF. CDR3 coding DNA: TGTGCCAGCAGTCCCGGGAACACCGGGGAGCTGTTTTTT.

The CDR3 DNA sequence: TGTGCCAGCAGCCAAGAAGGTGCTAGCGGGATTTTCAATGAGCAGTTCTTC. It yields the protein CASSQEGASGIFNEQFF. This chain connects TRBV3-1 (or the pseudogene TRBV3-2) to TRBJ2-1; TRBD2 agrees at 9 bases. The CDR3 sequence is 17 residues long. Per the germline V gene, CDR1 is LGHDT and CDR2 is YNNKEL (reference sequence). J was trimmed by 6 bases and V by 0 bases; bases with no gene match: 9.

The chain couples TRBV6-6 to TRBJ2-3; 8 positions match TRBD2. The CDR3 contains 17 residues. Germline-derived CDR1 and CDR2 are MNHNY and SVGAGI (reference sequence). Losses at the gene ends were 5 bases for V and 4 bases for J; bases not matched to a gene: 14. CDR3 sequence (DNA): TGTGCCAGCAGTCAGACTTCCGGACTAGCTAGGGCAGATACGCAGTATTTT. It is translated as CASSQTSGLARADTQYF.

The rearrangement joins TRBV19 to TRBJ2-1; D unclear. This CDR3 comprises 12 residues. V shed 2 bases and J shed 6 bases, with 5 bases lying between them. The germline V gene encodes CDR1 LNHDA and CDR2 SQIVND (reference sequence). CDR3 sequence reads: CASSINGNEQFF. The CDR3 coding sequence is TGTGCCAGTAGTATAAACGGCAATGAGCAGTTCTTC.

The V gene is TRBV19, the J gene TRBJ1-2; tentatively, D is TRBD1 (5 bases). Trimming took off 3 bases at V and 4 bases at J, with 21 bases between the two ends. Germline V CDR1 and CDR2: LNHDA, SQIVND (reference sequence). The CDR3 extends over 17 amino acids. The CDR3 spells CASSIAFRVPGGYGYTF. CDR3 sequence (DNA): TGTGCCAGTAGTATTGCCTTCAGAGTTCCGGGGGGCTATGGCTACACCTTC.

The CDR3 DNA reads as TGTGCCAGCAGCCCCGACTCTCGGCCCAATTCACCCCTCCACTTT. Translating gives CASSPDSRPNSPLHF. The V call is TRBV9, the J call TRBJ1-6; D not resolved. The V and J ends lost 4 bases and 7 bases respectively, with 15 bases between them. Germline V gene sequence: CDR1 SGDLS, CDR2 YYNGEE. The CDR3 length is 15 residues.

The chain recombines TRBV9 with TRBJ2-1, with 7 bases matching TRBD2. The CDR3 is made up of 15 amino acids. The ends lost 4 bases at V and 4 bases at J; junction bases unmatched: 8. The germline V gene encodes CDR1 SGDLS and CDR2 YYNGEE. The DNA for the CDR3 is TGTGCCAGCAGCAACCTAGCGGTGACATACAATGAGCAGTTCTTC. Its translation is CASSNLAVTYNEQFF.

V is TRBV11-1 and J is TRBJ2-1; 8 nucleotides match TRBD2. The V segment lost 4 bases and the J segment 9 bases; nucleotides outside the gene matches: 5. This CDR3 contains 13 residues. Germline V gives CDR1 SGHAT, CDR2 FQDESV (reference sequence). CDR3 DNA sequence: TGTGCCAGCAGCTCTGGACTAGCCAGTGAGCAGTTCTTC. Translating gives CASSSGLASEQFF.

The V call is TRBV10-3, the J call TRBJ2-3; 10 nucleotides agree with TRBD2. The length of the CDR3 is 16 residues. The junction had 6 bases not matched to a gene; V was cut back by 5 bases and J by 1 base. The germline CDR1 and CDR2 sequences are ENHRY and SYGVKD. CDR3 sequence reads: CAISRSAGGGTDTQYF. As DNA, the CDR3 is TGTGCCATCAGTAGATCAGCGGGGGGGGGCACAGATACGCAGTATTTT.

J is TRBJ2-7 and V is TRBV30; D may be TRBD2 (5 bases). From germline, CDR1 is GTSNPN and CDR2 SVGIG (reference sequence). V was cut by 3 bases and J by 4 bases, with 16 bases left in between. The CDR3 runs to 14 residues. CDR3 loop: CAWRGSTAAYEQYF. The CDR3 DNA follows: TGTGCCTGGAGAGGGTCTACAGCGGCGTACGAGCAGTACTTC. The full variable domain, in which reference TRBV30 and TRBJ2-7 provide the parts outside the CDR3, is SQTIHQWPATLVQPVGSPLSLECTVEGTSNPNLYWYRQAAGRGLQLLFYSVGIGQISSEVPQNLSASRPQDRQFILSSKKLLLSDSGFYLCAWRGSTAAYEQYFGPGTRLTVT.

This sequence joins TRBV3-1 (or the pseudogene TRBV3-2) and TRBJ2-1, with 9 bases matching TRBD2. CDR3 length: 16 residues. V shed 4 bases and J 12 bases; nucleotides not matched to a gene: 16. CDR1 is LGHDT and CDR2 is YNNKEL in the germline V gene (reference sequence). The CDR3 loop is CASSLNGAGGPVGQFF. As DNA, the CDR3 is TGTGCCAGCAGCCTCAACGGTGCGGGAGGGCCCGTCGGGCAGTTCTTC.

A single count supports this clone. The chain is built from TRBV7-2 and TRBJ2-7; D gene unclear. CDR3 length equals 11 residues. The germline gives CDR1 SGHTA, CDR2 FQGNSA. V dropped 3 bases and J dropped 3 bases, with 3 bases sitting between them. The CDR3 nucleotides are TGTGCCAGCAGCTTTCACTACGAGCAGTACTTC. This sequence encodes CASSFHYEQYF.

In its sample, this clone was seen once. The chain employs TRBV7-2 and TRBJ1-5; 12 positions agree with TRBD1. V shed 3 bases, J shed 4 bases, and the junction held 4 bases outside the gene matches. Germline CDR1 reads SGHTA; CDR2 reads FQGNSA. CDR3 size: 16 residues. The CDR3 DNA reads as TGTGCCAGCAGCTTGGGGACAGGGGGCTTTAATCAGCCCCAGCATTTT. Translation gives CASSLGTGGFNQPQHF.

The chain carries TRBV2 and TRBJ2-1; TRBD1 matches at 7 bases. With 5 bases clipped from V and 1 base from J, the junction kept 5 bases outside the gene matches. Germline V CDR1 and CDR2: SNHLY, FYNNEI. CDR3 size: 15 residues. The CDR3 region has the DNA TGTGCCAGCAGTACCCTGACAGGGTCCTACAATGAGCAGTTCTTC. It codes for CASSTLTGSYNEQFF.

The table lists this clone with a few counts. V usage is TRBV6-5 and J usage is TRBJ1-6; D unresolved. Germline loops: CDR1 MNHEY, CDR2 SVGAGI. This CDR3 contains 14 residues. V lost 8 bases, J lost 9 bases, and 17 bases lay in between. The CDR3 loop reads CASVVSGNSSPLHF. DNA of the CDR3: TGTGCCAGCGTTGTATCCGGGAATAGTTCACCCCTCCACTTT.

This clone was detected once. The chain joins TRBV12-5 to TRBJ1-1; TRBD1 matches 9 bases. From germline, CDR1 is LGHNT and CDR2 FRNRAP. V gave up 1 base and J gave up 4 bases; unmatched junction bases: 7. The CDR3 consists of 16 residues. CDR3 nucleotides: TGTGCTAGTGGTTTGGGACAGGGGGGTTTGGCCACTGAAGCTTTCTTT. Its protein product is CASGLGQGGLATEAFF.

This chain links TRBV6-5 with TRBJ1-5; 8 bases are a match to TRBD1. The V gene end was trimmed by 0 bases and the J gene end by 9 bases; junction bases not matched to a gene: 7. Germline CDR1 and CDR2: MNHEY and SVGAGI. The CDR3 is made up of 15 amino acids. The chain's CDR3 is CASSYSGQAQGPQHF. CDR3 sequence (DNA): TGTGCCAGCAGTTACTCGGGACAGGCCCAAGGGCCCCAGCATTTT.

CDR3 residues: CASSLERELNTEAFF. DNA of the CDR3: TGTGCCAGCAGTTTGGAGCGGGAGTTGAACACTGAAGCTTTCTTT. V usage is TRBV28 and J usage is TRBJ1-1; D uncertain. V dropped 3 bases and J dropped 0 bases, with 11 bases sitting between them. Looked up from germline, CDR1 is MDHEN and CDR2 is SYDVKM. The CDR3 sequence is 15 residues long.

The J gene is TRBJ2-7, the V gene TRBV7-2; TRBD2 aligns across 14 bases. The CDR3 has 15 amino acids. Germline trimming cut 5 bases from V and 0 bases from J; bases unmatched to any gene: 0. Germline CDR1 SGHTA, CDR2 FQGNSA. CDR3 protein: CASSGTSGSSYEQYF. The DNA of the CDR3 is TGTGCCAGCAGCGGGACTAGCGGGAGCTCCTACGAGCAGTACTTC. Combining the CDR3 with reference TRBV7-2 and TRBJ2-7 gives the whole variable domain GAGVSQSPSNKVTEKGKDVELRCDPISGHTALYWYRQSLGQGLEFLIYFQGNSAPDKSGLPSDRFSAERTGGSVSTLTIQRTQQEDSAVYLCASSGTSGSSYEQYFGPGTRLTVT.

The rearrangement uses TRBV4-1 and TRBJ2-3, with a weak D call TRBD2 (5 bases). The CDR3 is 17 amino acids. V was shortened by 1 base and J by 4 bases, with 18 bases between the two germline ends. Germline CDR1 is MGHRA and CDR2 is YSYEKL. In DNA form, the CDR3 reads TGCGCCAGCAGCCAAGGGCCGGGAATTGTGATGGCAGATACGCAGTATTTT. The encoded protein is CASSQGPGIVMADTQYF.

The chain joins TRBV7-9 to TRBJ1-1; D not resolved. CDR1 and CDR2 (germline): SEHNR, FQNEAQ (reference sequence). V was cut by 6 bases and J by 0 bases, with 5 bases left in between. The CDR3 covers 12 residues. Here the CDR3 reads CASRRMNTEAFF. The DNA of the CDR3 is TGTGCCAGCAGGCGGATGAACACTGAAGCTTTCTTT.

V is TRBV28 and J is TRBJ2-7; 9 nucleotides line up with TRBD1. V was clipped by 4 bases and J by 2 bases; unmatched bases: 6. CDR3 length: 15 residues. Germline CDR1 MDHEN, CDR2 SYDVKM. The CDR3 here is CASSWDRETTYEQYF. For the CDR3, the DNA is TGTGCCAGCAGTTGGGACAGGGAGACAACCTACGAGCAGTACTTC.

V usage is TRBV20-1 and J usage is TRBJ2-7, with D perhaps TRBD2 (6 bases). The germline V gene encodes CDR1 DFQATT and CDR2 SNEGSKA (reference sequence). The CDR3 loop spans 14 amino acids. The CDR3 reads CSTSRLASVYEQYF. The CDR3 DNA reads as TGCAGCACTAGTCGCCTAGCGAGCGTCTACGAGCAGTACTTC.

V usage is TRBV6-2 or TRBV6-3 and J usage is TRBJ1-1; maybe TRBD1 (5 bases). CDR1 and CDR2 from the germline V gene are MNHEY and SVGEGT. The CDR3 covers 16 residues. V was clipped by 3 bases and J by 5 bases, with 19 bases between them. CDR3 DNA: TGTGCCAGCAGTTATTCGGTCTCCCAGGGAGGGACTGAAGCTTTCTTT. Its translation is CASSYSVSQGGTEAFF.

This chain uses TRBV19 with TRBJ1-1; maybe TRBD1 (5 bases). Trimming pared 5 bases from V and 4 bases from J, leaving 14 bases between. Germline V gives CDR1 LNHDA, CDR2 SQIVND (reference sequence). The CDR3 has 14 amino acids. The CDR3: CASSGGVRGTEAFF. The CDR3 DNA follows: TGTGCCAGTAGTGGGGGGGTCAGAGGCACTGAAGCTTTCTTT.

In its sample, this clone was seen once. The V call is TRBV29-1, the J call TRBJ1-2, with 9 bases that match TRBD1. Trimming took 6 bases from V and 8 from J; bases not matched to a gene: 10. This CDR3 has 13 residues. CDR1 and CDR2 from the germline V gene are SQVTM and ANQGSEA. CDR3 region: CSVDDRGTLGYTF. The DNA of the CDR3 is TGCAGCGTCGATGACAGGGGGACGCTAGGCTACACCTTC. The full variable domain, rest sourced from reference TRBV29-1 and TRBJ1-2, is SAVISQKPSRDICQRGTSLTIQCQVDSQVTMMFWYRQQPGQSLTLIATANQGSEATYESGFVIDKFPISRPNLTFSTLTVSNMSPEDSSIYLCSVDDRGTLGYTFGSGTRLTVV.

V usage is TRBV21-1 and J usage is TRBJ1-5; the tabulated D call, TRBD1, remains unverified against the DNA. TRBV21-1 is listed as a pseudogene. CDR3 length: 19 residues. This chain's CDR3 is CASSPRQGRTEDSNQPQHF. CDR3 sequence (DNA): TGTGCCAGCAGCCCACGACAGGGACGAACGGAAGATAGCAATCAGCCCCAGCATTTT.

The chain carries TRBV6-5 and TRBJ2-1; 12 bases agree with TRBD2. The CDR3 covers 16 residues. The germline V gene encodes CDR1 MNHEY and CDR2 SVGAGI. Losses at the gene ends were 2 bases for V and 5 bases for J; bases not matched to a gene: 4. In nucleotides, the CDR3 is TGTGCCAGCAGTTACGCTACTAGCGGGGGGAACAATGAGCAGTTCTTC. It is translated as CASSYATSGGNNEQFF.

The chain is built from TRBV5-8 and TRBJ2-1; TRBD2 matches at 8 bases. The J segment lost 0 bases and the V segment lost 2 bases, leaving 7 bases of the junction unmatched. CDR1 is SGHTS and CDR2 is YDEGEE in the germline V gene. This CDR3 has 17 amino acids. The CDR3 spells CASSFISGRDSYNEQFF. CDR3 DNA: TGTGCCAGCAGCTTTATAAGCGGGAGAGACTCCTACAATGAGCAGTTCTTC.